This TCR beta chain stems from a study of blood T cell repertoires in COVID-19. Study-wide context: The United States, Italy and Spain provided the acute and convalescent COVID-19 samples. PBMCs, B-cell-depleted T cells, or T cells were the source of the cDNA or gDNA that made up the material.

This clone was counted between two and nine times. This CDR3 has 15 amino acids. Unmatched junction bases numbered 9, after V lost 5 bases and J lost 3 bases. Germline V gene lookup returns CDR1 SGHTA and CDR2 FQGNSA. Per the original data handling: Cell counts per sample came from amplifying reference gene primers. Here immunoSEQ multiplex PCR was the method, and the copy in TCRdb shows in-frame clones only, minus some. V, J and clone size reflect that table, while D and trimming were determined from the DNA. The data hold around 250,000 clones, with roughly 85% observed a single time. The chain recombines TRBV7-2 with TRBJ1-2; TRBD1 agrees at 7 bases. The sample was peripheral blood. The receptor was isolated from a woman younger than 30 with acute or convalescent COVID-19. The CDR3 loop is CASSKDVRGDYGYTF. The CDR3 coding sequence is TGTGCCAGCAGCAAAGACGTCAGGGGGGACTATGGCTACACCTTC.